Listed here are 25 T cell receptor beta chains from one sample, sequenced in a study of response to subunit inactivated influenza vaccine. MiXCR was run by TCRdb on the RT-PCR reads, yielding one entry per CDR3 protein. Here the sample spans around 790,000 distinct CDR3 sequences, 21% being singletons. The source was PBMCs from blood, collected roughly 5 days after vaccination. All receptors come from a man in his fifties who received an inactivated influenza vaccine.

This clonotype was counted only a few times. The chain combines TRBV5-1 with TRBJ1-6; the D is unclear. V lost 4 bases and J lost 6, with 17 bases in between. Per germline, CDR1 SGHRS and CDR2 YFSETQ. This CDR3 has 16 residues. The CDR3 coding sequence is TGCGCCAGCAGCCGCGGGAATACGGACTCTAATTCACCCCTCCACTTT. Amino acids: CASSRGNTDSNSPLHF.

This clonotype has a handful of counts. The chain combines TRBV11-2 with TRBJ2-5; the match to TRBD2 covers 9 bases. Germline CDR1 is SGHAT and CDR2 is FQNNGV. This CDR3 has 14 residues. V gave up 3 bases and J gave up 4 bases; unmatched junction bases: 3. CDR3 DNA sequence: TGTGCCAGCAGCTTGGGGACTAGCCCAGAGACCCAGTACTTC. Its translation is CASSLGTSPETQYF.

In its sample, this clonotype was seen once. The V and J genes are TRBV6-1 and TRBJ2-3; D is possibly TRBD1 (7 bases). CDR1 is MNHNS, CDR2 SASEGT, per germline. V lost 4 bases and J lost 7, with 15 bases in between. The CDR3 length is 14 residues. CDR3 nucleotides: TGTGCCAGCAGTGGGGGGGACAGCCGGAATACGCAGTATTTT. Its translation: CASSGGDSRNTQYF.

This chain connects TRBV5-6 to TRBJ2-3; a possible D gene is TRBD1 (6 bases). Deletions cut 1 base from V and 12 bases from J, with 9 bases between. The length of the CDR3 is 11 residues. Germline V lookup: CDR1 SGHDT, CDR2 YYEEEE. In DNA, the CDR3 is TGTGCCAGCAGCTTGACAGGGTCCCAGTATTTT. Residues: CASSLTGSQYF.

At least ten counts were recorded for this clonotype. CDR3 protein: CASSPTGETQYF. CDR3 DNA: TGTGCCAGCAGCCCAACAGGAGAGACCCAGTACTTC. The chain combines TRBV7-9 with TRBJ2-5; perhaps TRBD1 as D (5 bases). This CDR3 has 12 residues. V shed 5 bases and J shed 4 bases, with 8 bases lying between them. Germline CDR1 SEHNR, CDR2 FQNEAQ (reference sequence). Based on the CDR3 plus reference TRBV7-9 and TRBJ2-5, the full variable domain is DTGVSQNPRHKITKRGQNVTFRCDPISEHNRLYWYRQTLGQGPEFLTYFQNEAQLEKSRLLSDRFSAERPKGSFSTLEIQRTEQGDSAMYLCASSPTGETQYFGPGTRLLVL.

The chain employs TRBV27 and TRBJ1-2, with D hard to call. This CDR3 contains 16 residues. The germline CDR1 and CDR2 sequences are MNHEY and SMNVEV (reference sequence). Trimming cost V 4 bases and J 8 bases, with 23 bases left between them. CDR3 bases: TGTGCCAGCAGTTCCTCACAAGGTATATTGAATTACGGCTACACCTTC. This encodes CASSSSQGILNYGYTF.

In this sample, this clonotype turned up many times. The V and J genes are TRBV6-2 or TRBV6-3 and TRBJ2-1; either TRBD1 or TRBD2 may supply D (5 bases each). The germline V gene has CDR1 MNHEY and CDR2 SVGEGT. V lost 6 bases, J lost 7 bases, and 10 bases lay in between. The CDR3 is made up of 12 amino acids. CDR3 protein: CASSPWGNEQFF. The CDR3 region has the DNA TGTGCCAGCAGCCCGTGGGGGAATGAGCAGTTCTTC.

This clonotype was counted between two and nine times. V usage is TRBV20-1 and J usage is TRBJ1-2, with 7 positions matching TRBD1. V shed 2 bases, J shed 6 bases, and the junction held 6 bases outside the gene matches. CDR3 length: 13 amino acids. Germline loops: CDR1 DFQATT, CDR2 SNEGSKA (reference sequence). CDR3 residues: CSARQGGVDGYTF. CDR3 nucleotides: TGCAGTGCTAGACAGGGGGGAGTCGATGGCTACACCTTC.

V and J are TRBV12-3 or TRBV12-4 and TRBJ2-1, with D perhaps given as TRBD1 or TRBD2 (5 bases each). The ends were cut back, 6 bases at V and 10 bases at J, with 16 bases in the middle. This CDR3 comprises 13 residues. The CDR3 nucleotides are TGTGCCAGCAGGAGGGACCTGCCATTAGAGCAGTTCTTC. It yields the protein CASRRDLPLEQFF.

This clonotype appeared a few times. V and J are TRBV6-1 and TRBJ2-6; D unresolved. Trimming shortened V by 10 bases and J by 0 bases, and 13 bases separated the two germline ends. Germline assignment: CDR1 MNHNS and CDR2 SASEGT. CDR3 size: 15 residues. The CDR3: CATIHGFSGANVLTF. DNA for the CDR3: TGTGCCACTATACACGGATTCTCTGGGGCCAACGTCCTGACTTTC.

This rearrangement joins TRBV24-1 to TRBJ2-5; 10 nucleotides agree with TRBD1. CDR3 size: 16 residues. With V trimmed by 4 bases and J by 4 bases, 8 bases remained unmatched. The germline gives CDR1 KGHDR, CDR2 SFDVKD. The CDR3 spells CATSDPRRTGGETQYF. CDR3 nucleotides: TGTGCCACCAGTGACCCGCGTCGGACAGGGGGAGAGACCCAGTACTTC.

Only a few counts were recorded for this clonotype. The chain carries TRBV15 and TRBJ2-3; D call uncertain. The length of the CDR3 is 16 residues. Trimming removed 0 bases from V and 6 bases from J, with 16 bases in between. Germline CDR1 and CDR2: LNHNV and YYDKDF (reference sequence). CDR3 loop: CATSRESWRPEDTQYF. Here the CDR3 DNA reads TGTGCCACCAGCAGAGAAAGCTGGCGGCCCGAGGATACGCAGTATTTT.

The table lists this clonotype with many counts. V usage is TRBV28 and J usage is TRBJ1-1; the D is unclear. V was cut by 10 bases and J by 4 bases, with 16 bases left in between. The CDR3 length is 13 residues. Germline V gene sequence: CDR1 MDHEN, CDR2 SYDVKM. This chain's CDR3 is CATQPAETTEAFF. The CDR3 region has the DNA TGTGCCACCCAACCGGCGGAGACCACTGAAGCTTTCTTT.

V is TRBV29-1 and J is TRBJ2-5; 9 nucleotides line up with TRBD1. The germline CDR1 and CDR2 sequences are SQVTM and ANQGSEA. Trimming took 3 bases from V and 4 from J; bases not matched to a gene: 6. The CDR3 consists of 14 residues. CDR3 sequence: CSVDLGQGTETQYF. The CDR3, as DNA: TGCAGCGTTGACCTCGGACAGGGGACAGAGACCCAGTACTTC. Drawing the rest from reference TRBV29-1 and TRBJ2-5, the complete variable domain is SAVISQKPSRDICQRGTSLTIQCQVDSQVTMMFWYRQQPGQSLTLIATANQGSEATYESGFVIDKFPISRPNLTFSTLTVSNMSPEDSSIYLCSVDLGQGTETQYFGPGTRLLVL.

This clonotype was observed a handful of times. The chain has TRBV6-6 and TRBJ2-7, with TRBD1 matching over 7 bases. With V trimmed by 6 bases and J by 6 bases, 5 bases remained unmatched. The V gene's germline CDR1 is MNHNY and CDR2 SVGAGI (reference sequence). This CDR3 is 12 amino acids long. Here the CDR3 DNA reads TGTGCCAGCAGGAGACAGGGCGGCGAGCAGTACTTC. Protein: CASRRQGGEQYF.

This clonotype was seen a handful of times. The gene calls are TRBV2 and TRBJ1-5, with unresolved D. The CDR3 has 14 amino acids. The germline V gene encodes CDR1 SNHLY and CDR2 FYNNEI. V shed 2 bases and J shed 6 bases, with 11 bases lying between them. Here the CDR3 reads CASSERAVGQPQHF. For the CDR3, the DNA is TGTGCCAGCAGTGAAAGGGCAGTTGGTCAGCCCCAGCATTTT.

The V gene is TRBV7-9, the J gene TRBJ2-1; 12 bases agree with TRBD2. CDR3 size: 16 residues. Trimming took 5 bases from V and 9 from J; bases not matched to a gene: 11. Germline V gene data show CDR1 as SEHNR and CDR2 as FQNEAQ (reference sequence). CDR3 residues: CASSPTSSGGAGEQFF. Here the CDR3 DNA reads TGTGCCAGCAGCCCGACCTCTAGCGGGGGGGCAGGTGAGCAGTTCTTC.

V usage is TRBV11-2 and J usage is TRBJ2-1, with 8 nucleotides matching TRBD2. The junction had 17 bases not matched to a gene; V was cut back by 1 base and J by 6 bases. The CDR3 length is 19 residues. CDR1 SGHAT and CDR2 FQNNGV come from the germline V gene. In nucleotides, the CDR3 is TGTGCCAGCAGCTTAGTATGGGTGCGGCAGCGGGGGACCATCAATGAGCAGTTCTTC. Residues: CASSLVWVRQRGTINEQFF.

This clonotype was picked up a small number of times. The CDR3 spells CASSQEIGVRGSRGANVLTF. Written as DNA, the CDR3 is TGCGCCAGCAGCCAAGAAATTGGGGTCCGAGGGTCTCGAGGAGCCAACGTCCTGACTTTC. The gene calls are TRBV4-3 and TRBJ2-6; perhaps TRBD2 as D (5 bases). The CDR3 is made up of 20 amino acids. Germline loops: CDR1 LGHNA, CDR2 YSLEER. The V end lost 0 bases, the J end lost 7 bases, and 25 bases lay between the germline ends.

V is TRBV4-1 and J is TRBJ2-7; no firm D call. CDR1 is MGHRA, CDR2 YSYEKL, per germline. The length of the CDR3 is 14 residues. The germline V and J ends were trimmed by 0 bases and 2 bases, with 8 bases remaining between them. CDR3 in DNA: TGCGCCAGCAGCCAAGATCAGGATACCTACGAGCAGTACTTC. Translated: CASSQDQDTYEQYF.

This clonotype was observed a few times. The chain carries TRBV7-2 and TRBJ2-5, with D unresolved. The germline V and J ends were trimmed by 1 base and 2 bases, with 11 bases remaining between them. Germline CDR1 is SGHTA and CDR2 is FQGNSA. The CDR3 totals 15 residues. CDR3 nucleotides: TGTGCCAGCAGCTTAGTTCGGGCAGCGCAAGAGACCCAGTACTTC. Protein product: CASSLVRAAQETQYF.

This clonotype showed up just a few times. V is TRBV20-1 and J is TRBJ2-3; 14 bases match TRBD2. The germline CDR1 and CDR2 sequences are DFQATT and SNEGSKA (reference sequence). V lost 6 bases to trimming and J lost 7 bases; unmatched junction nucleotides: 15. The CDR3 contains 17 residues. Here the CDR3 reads CSASGTSGRGPFNTQYF. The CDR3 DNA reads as TGCAGTGCATCCGGGACTAGCGGGAGAGGGCCCTTCAATACGCAGTATTTT.

Written as DNA, the CDR3 is TGTGCCATCAGTGTAGTAGAGAATGAGCAGTTCTTC. The encoded protein is CAISVVENEQFF. V gene TRBV10-3 combines with J gene TRBJ2-1; D call uncertain. Germline loops: CDR1 ENHRY, CDR2 SYGVKD. The V end was cut by 4 bases, the J end by 7 bases, with 8 bases between. The CDR3 runs 12 residues.

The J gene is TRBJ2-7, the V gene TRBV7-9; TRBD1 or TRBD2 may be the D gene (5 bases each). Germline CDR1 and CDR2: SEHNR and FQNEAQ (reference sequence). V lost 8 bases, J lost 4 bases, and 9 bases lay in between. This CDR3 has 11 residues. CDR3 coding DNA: TGTGCCAGCGGCGAGGGGTACGAGCAGTACTTC. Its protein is CASGEGYEQYF.

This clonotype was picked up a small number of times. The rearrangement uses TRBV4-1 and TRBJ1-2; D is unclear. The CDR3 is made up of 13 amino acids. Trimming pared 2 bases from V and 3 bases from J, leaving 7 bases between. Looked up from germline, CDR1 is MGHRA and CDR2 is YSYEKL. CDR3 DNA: TGCGCCAGCAGCCAACCGGGTGACTATGGCTACACCTTC. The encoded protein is CASSQPGDYGYTF.